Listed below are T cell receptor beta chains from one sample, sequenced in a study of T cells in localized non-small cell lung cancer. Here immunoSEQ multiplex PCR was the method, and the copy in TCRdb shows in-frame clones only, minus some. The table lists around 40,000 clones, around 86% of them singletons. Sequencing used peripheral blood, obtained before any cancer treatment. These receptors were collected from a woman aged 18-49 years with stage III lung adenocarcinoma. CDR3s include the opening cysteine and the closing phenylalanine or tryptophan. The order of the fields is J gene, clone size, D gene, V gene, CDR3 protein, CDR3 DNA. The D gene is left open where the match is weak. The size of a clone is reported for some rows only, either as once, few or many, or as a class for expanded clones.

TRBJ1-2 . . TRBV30 CAWSPKGRHYGYTF TGTGCCTGGAGCCCAAAAGGGCGGCACTATGGCTACACCTTC
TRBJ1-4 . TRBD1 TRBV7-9 CASSFGRGNEKLFF TGTGCCAGCAGCTTCGGCAGGGGGAATGAAAAACTGTTTTTT
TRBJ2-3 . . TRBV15 CATSSREGEDTQYF TGTGCCACCAGCAGTAGAGAGGGGGAGGATACGCAGTATTTT
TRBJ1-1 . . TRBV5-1 CASSEFGPPETEAFF TGCGCCAGCAGTGAATTCGGACCTCCAGAGACTGAAGCTTTCTTT
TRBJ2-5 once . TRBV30 CAWSVSNLETQYF TGTGCCTGGAGTGTTTCCAATCTCGAGACCCAGTACTTC
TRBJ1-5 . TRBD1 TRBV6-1 CASSEKKGAGGANNQPQHF TGTGCCAGCAGTGAAAAAAAAGGAGCAGGGGGCGCAAACAATCAGCCCCAGCATTTT
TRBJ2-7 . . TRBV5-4 CASRMTGAGSYEQYF TGTGCCAGCAGGATGACCGGGGCTGGCTCCTACGAGCAGTACTTC
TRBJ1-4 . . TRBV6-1 CASRRIASGNEKLFF TGTGCCAGCAGAAGAATAGCGTCAGGGAATGAAAAACTGTTTTTT
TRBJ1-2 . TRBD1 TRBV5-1 CASSLGPGQRNYGYTF TGCGCCAGCAGCTTGGGACCGGGACAGAGAAACTATGGCTACACCTTC
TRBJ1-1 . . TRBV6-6 CASSSLRTEAFF TGTGCCAGCAGTTCCCTTAGGACTGAAGCTTTCTTT
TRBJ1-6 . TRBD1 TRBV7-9 CASSAGQVFNSPLHF TGTGCCAGCAGCGCGGGACAGGTATTCAATTCACCCCTCCACTTT
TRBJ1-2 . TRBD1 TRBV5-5 CASSLIPTGDYGYTF TGTGCCAGCAGCTTGATCCCGACAGGGGACTATGGCTACACCTTC
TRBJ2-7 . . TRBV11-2 CASSLEGRPSSYEQYF TGTGCCAGCAGCTTAGAAGGCAGGCCGAGCTCCTACGAGCAGTACTTC
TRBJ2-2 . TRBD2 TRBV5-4 CASSAGLALNTGELFF TGTGCCAGCAGCGCCGGACTAGCGCTGAACACCGGGGAGCTGTTTTTT
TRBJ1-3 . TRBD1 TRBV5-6 CASSLSGQASGNTIYF TGTGCCAGCAGCTTGTCAGGACAGGCCTCTGGAAACACCATATATTTT
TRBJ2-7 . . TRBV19 CASSEGPLYEQYF TGTGCCAGTAGTGAGGGGCCCTTATACGAGCAGTACTTC
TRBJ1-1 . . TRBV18 CASSPTGLTEAFF TGTGCCAGCTCACCTACAGGACTCACTGAAGCTTTCTTT
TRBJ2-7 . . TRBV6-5 CASQGALGGEQYF TGTGCCAGCCAAGGCGCATTGGGGGGCGAGCAGTACTTC
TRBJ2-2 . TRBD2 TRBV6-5 CASRPPAGDTGELFF TGTGCCAGCAGGCCGCCCGCGGGAGACACCGGGGAGCTGTTTTTT
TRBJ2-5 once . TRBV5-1 CASSLVGTLQETQYF TGCGCCAGCAGCTTGGTGGGGACATTGCAAGAGACCCAGTACTTC
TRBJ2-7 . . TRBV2 CASSADRRFYEQYF TGTGCCAGCAGCGCTGACAGGCGATTCTACGAGCAGTACTTC
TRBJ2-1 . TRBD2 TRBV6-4 CASSEISGGGQNEQFF TGTGCCAGCAGTGAAATCAGCGGGGGAGGTCAGAATGAGCAGTTCTTC
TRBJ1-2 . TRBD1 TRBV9 CASSVGRTGGYGYTF TGTGCCAGCAGCGTAGGTCGGACAGGGGGCTATGGCTACACCTTC
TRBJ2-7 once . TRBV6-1 CASSDRSYEQYF TGTGCCAGCAGTGACAGGTCATACGAGCAGTACTTC
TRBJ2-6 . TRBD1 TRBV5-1 CASSWMTGPRSGANVLTF TGCGCCAGCAGCTGGATGACAGGGCCCCGCTCTGGGGCCAACGTCCTGACTTTC
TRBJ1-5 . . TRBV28 CAIKDLFGNQPQHF TGTGCCATCAAGGACCTTTTTGGGAATCAGCCCCAGCATTTT
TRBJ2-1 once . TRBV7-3 CASSLTSRSSYNEQFF TGTGCCAGCAGCTTAACGTCCAGGAGCTCCTACAATGAGCAGTTCTTC
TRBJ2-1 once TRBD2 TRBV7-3 CASSLGPPSGGYNEQFF TGTGCCAGCAGCTTAGGGCCTCCTAGCGGGGGGTACAATGAGCAGTTCTTC
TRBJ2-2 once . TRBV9 CASSVGDGIANTGELFF TGTGCCAGCAGCGTAGGGGACGGGATCGCGAACACCGGGGAGCTGTTTTTT
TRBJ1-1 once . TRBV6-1 CASSDRSVNTEAFF TGTGCCAGCAGTGACCGAAGCGTGAACACTGAAGCTTTCTTT
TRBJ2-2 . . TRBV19 CASSGQGQPNTGELFF TGTGCCAGTAGTGGGCAGGGGCAGCCGAACACCGGGGAGCTGTTTTTT
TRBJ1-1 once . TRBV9 CASSLGQSMNTEAFF TGTGCCAGCAGCCTCGGACAGTCCATGAACACTGAAGCTTTCTTT
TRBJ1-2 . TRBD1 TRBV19 CASSIGTGGVYTF TGTGCCAGTAGTATAGGGACAGGGGGCGTCTACACCTTC
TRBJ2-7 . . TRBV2 CASLGYGADEQYF TGTGCCAGCTTGGGGTATGGGGCGGACGAGCAGTACTTC
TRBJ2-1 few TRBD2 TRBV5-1 CASSLQASGGILRPYNEQFF TGCGCCAGCAGCTTGCAGGCTAGCGGGGGGATCCTTCGCCCTTACAATGAGCAGTTCTTC
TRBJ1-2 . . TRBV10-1 CASLSDRHGYTF TGCGCCAGCCTATCGGACCGTCATGGCTACACCTTC
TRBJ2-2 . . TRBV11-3 CASSLNTGELFF TGTGCCAGCAGCTTAAACACCGGGGAGCTGTTTTTT
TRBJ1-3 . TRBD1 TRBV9 CASSVGTGSGNTIYF TGTGCCAGCAGCGTAGGGACAGGGTCTGGAAACACCATATATTTT
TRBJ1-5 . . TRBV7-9 CASSLGRGNNQPQHF TGTGCCAGCAGCTTAGGAAGGGGAAACAATCAGCCCCAGCATTTT